This T cell receptor beta chain was retrieved from a study of T-cell memory formation after mild COVID-19. Trimming stripped 7 bases from V and 0 bases from J, with 16 bases between. CDR3 length equals 16 residues. This clonotype was found a few times. MiXCR, run by TCRdb on the 5' RACE reads, gives a single entry per CDR3 protein. Altogether hundreds of thousands of distinct CDR3 sequences are present, less than 25% being singletons, with the ten largest covering 7.5% to 9.5%. The TCR originated in an adult woman who had mild COVID-19 (a few samples of this study predate the infection). Cell type and time point are not known. This rearrangement joins TRBV12-3 or TRBV12-4 to TRBJ1-3, with a tentative D call TRBD1 (6 bases). Input material: PBMCs or a T cell subset sorted from them (not recorded which). CDR3 in amino acids: CASTMDRYFSGNTIYF. DNA of the CDR3: TGTGCCAGCACAATGGACAGATACTTCTCTGGAAACACCATATATTTT.